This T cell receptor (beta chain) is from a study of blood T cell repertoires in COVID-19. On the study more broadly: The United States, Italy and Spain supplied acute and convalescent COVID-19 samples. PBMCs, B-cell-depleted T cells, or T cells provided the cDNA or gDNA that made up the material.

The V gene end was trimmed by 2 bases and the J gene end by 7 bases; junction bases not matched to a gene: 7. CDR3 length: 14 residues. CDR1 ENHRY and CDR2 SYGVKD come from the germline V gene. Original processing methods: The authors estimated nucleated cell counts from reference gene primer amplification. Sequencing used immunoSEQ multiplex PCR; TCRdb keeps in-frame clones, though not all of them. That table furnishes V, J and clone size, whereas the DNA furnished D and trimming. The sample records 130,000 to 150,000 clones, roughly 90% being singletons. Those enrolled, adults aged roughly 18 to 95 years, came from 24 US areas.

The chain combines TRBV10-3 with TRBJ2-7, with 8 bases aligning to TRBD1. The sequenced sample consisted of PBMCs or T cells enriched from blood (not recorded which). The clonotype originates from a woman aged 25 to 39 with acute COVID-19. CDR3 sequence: CAISEARGLGEQYF. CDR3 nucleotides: TGTGCCATCAGTGAGGCCAGGGGGCTGGGTGAGCAGTACTTC.